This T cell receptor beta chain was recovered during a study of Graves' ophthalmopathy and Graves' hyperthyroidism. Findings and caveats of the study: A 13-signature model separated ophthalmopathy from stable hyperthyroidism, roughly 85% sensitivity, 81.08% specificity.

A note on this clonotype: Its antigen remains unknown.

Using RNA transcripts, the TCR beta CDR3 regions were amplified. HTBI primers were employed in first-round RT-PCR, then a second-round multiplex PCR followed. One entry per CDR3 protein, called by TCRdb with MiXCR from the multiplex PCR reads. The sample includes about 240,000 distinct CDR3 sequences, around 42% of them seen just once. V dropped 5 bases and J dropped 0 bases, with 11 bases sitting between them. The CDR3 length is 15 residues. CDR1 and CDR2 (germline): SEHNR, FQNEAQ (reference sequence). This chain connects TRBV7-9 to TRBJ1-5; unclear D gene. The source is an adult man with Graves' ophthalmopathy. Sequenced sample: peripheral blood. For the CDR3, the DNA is TGTGCCAGCAGCCCCCGATTCAATAGCAATCAGCCCCAGCATTTT. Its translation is CASSPRFNSNQPQHF.